The sequence of this T cell receptor (beta chain) was determined in a study of cytomegalovirus exposure and HLA in healthy donors. With V trimmed by 5 bases and J by 3 bases, 9 bases remained unmatched. CDR1 and CDR2 from the germline V gene are MDHEN and SYDVKM. The CDR3 has 16 amino acids. PCR used 60 Vbeta primers and 13 Jbeta primers. Sequencing used immunoSEQ multiplex PCR; TCRdb keeps in-frame clones, though not all of them. The sample yields almost 200,000 clones, around 78% seen once. V is TRBV28 and J is TRBJ1-3; 8 positions match TRBD1. Input material: PBMCs. This TCR derives from a man aged 25 to 45 in good health and CMV-seronegative. The CDR3 loop is CASSLRTGPFGNTIYF. CDR3 sequence (DNA): TGTGCCAGCAGTCTAAGGACAGGGCCCTTTGGAAACACCATATATTTT.